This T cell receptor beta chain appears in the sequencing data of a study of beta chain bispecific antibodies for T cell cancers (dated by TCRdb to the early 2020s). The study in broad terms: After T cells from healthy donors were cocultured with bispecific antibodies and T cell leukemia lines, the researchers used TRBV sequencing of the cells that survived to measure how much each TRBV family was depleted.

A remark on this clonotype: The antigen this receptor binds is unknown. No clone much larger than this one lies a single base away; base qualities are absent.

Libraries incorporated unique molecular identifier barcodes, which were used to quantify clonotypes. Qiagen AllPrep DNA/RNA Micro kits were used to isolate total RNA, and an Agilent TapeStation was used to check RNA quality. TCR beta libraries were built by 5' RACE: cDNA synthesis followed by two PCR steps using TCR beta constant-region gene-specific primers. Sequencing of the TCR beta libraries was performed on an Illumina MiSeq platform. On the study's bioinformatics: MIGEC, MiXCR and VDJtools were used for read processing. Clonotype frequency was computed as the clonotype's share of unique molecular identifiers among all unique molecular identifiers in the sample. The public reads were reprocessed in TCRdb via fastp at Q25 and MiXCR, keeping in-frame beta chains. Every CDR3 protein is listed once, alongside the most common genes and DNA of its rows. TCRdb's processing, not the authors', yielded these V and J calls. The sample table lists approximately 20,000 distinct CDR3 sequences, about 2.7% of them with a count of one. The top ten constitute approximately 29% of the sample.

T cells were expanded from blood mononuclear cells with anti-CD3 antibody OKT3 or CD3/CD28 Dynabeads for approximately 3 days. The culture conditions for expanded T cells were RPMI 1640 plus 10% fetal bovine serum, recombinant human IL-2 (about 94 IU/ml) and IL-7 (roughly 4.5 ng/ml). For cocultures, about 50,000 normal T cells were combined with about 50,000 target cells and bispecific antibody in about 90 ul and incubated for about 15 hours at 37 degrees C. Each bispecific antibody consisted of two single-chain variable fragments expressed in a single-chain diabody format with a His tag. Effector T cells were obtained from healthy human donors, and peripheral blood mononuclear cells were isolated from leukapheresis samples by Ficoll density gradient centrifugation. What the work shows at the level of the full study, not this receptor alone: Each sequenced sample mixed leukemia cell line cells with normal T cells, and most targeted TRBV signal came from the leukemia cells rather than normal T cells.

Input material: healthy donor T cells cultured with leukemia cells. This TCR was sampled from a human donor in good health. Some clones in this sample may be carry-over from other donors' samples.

The sequenced DNA is TGTGCCAGCAGCCTCGGAACGGGCTACGAGCAGTACTTC. It specifies CASSLGTGYEQYF. The chain joins TRBV5-8 to TRBJ2-7; no D gene can be assigned with confidence. At the junction V is shortened by 4 bases and J by 3 bases, with 11 bases in between. Reading from cysteine to phenylalanine, the CDR3 counts 13 amino acids. Only CDR3 DNA is held: 39 bases, read in frame from base 1. CDR1 and CDR2 were assigned from the germline V gene as SGHTS and YDEGEE.